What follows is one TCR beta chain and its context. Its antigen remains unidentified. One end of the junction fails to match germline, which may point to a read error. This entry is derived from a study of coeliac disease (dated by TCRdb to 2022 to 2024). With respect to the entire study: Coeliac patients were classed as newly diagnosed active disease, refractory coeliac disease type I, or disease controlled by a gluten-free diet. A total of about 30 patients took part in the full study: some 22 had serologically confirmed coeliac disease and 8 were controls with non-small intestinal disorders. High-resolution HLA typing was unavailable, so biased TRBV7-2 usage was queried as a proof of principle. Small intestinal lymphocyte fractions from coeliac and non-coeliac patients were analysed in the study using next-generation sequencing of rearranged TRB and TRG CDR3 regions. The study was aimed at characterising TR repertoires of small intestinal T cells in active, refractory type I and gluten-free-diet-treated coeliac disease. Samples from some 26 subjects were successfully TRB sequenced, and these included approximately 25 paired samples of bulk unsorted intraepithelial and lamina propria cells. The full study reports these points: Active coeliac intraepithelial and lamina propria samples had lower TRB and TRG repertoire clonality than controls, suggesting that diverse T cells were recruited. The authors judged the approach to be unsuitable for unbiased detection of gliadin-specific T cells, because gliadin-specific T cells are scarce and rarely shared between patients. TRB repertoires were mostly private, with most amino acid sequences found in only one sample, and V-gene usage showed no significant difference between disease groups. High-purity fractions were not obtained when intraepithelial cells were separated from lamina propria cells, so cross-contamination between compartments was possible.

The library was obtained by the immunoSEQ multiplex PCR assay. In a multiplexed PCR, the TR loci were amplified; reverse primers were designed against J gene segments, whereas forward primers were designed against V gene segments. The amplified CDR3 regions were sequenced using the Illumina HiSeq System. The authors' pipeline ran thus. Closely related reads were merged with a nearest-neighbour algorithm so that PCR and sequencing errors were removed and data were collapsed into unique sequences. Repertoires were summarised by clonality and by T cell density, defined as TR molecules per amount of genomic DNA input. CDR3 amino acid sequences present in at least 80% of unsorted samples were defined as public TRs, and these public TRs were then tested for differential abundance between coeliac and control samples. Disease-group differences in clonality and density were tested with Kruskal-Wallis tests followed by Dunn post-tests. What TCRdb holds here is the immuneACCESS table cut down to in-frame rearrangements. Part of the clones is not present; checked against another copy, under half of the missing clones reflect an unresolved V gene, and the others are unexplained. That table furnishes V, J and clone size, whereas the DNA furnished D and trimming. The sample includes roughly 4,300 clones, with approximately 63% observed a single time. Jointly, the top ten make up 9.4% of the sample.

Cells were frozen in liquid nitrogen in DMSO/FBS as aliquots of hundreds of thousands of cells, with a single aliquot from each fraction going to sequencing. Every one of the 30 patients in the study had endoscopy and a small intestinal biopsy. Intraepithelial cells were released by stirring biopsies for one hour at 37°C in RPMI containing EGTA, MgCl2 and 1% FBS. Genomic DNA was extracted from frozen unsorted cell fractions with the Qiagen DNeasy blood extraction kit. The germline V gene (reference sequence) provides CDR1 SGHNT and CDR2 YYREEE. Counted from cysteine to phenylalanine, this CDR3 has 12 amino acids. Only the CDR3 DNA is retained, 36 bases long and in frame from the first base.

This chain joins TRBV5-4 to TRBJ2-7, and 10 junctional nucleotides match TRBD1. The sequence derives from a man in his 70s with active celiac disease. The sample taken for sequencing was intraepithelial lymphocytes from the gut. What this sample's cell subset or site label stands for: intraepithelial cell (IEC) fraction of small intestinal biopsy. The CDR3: CASRGTGDEQYF. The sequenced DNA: TGCGCCAGCAGGGGGACAGGGGATGAGCAGTACTTC. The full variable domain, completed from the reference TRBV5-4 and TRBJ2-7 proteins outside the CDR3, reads ETGVTQSPTHLIKTRGQQVTLRCSSQSGHNTVSWYQQALGQGPQFIFQYYREEENGRGNFPPRFSGLQFPNYSSELNVNALELDDSALYLCASRGTGDEQYFGPGTRLTVT.